Listed below are T cell receptor beta chains from one sample, sequenced in a study of blood T cells in healthy people across ages. TCRdb re-derived calls from the 5' RACE reads in MiXCR, one entry per CDR3 protein. The data contain roughly 410,000 distinct CDR3 sequences, about 49% of them singletons. The sequenced sample consisted of blood. The receptors derive from a man aged 55 to 70 in good health. The conserved cysteine and the conserved F or W are not part of the CDR3 here. D genes are given only for firm matches.

D	J	V	CDR3
TRBD2	TRBJ2-5	TRBV12-3/TRBV12-4	VSSFSGGDNEQY
TRBD2	TRBJ2-4	TRBV2	ASSGPQFGGGGNIQY
TRBD1	TRBJ2-5	TRBV6-1	ASSDRAFPGQGQETQY
NA	TRBJ2-7	TRBV15	ATSRDLGDEQY
NA	TRBJ2-4	TRBV7-2	ASSSLAPLGEQY
TRBD2	NA	TRBV6-2/TRBV6-3	ASSDGTNLGEQY
TRBD1	NA	TRBV10-3	AIRGSGQISYEQY
NA	TRBJ2-6	TRBV3-1	ASSQSFSWTAGANVQT
TRBD2	TRBJ2-3	TRBV20-1	SAGGSGTTDTQY
NA	TRBJ2-7	TRBV10-3	AISALQGYEQY
NA	NA	TRBV6-1	AGSHSGGGGKNIQY
TRBD2	TRBJ2-3	TRBV7-8	ASSRRLAGPTDTQY
TRBD2	TRBJ2-7	TRBV29-1	SVGGGIYEQY
NA	TRBJ2-7	TRBV5-1	ASSLESRVGQY
NA	TRBJ1-2	TRBV28	ASSSHYGYT
TRBD1	TRBJ2-1	TRBV10-3	ASSGTGVSYNEQL
NA	NA	TRBV20-1	SAAQQETQY
TRBD2	TRBJ2-1	TRBV7-2	ASSSVIAGVSEQF
NA	NA	TRBV6-4	ASAEGRGGYEQY
NA	TRBJ2-7	TRBV6-2/TRBV6-3	ASSYSIGSGIAYEQY
NA	TRBJ2-3	TRBV10-3	AITADELHRGTDTQY
NA	TRBJ1-5	TRBV7-9	ASSEVGRGDQPQH
TRBD1	TRBJ2-3	TRBV7-2	ASSLSRPGGADTQY
TRBD1	TRBJ2-5	TRBV3-1	ASSQWDSIKETQY
NA	TRBJ2-3	TRBV4-3	ASSPRSIALSTDTQY
NA	TRBJ1-1	TRBV11-1	ASSVPGKTEAF
TRBD1	TRBJ2-7	TRBV29-1	SVEEGTGESLGYEQY
NA	TRBJ2-7	TRBV29-1	STLGLNYEQY
NA	TRBJ2-6	TRBV7-2	ASSSLPGGTGANVLT
NA	TRBJ1-1	TRBV29-1	SVVLTGLRVAEAF
TRBD1	TRBJ1-4	TRBV9	ASSGRTGNNEKLF
TRBD1	TRBJ1-1	TRBV5-1	ASSLGTWDRRTEAF
NA	TRBJ2-3	TRBV9	ASSAKDSPTDTQY
TRBD2	TRBJ2-1	TRBV27	ASSLIKGLAGHEQF
NA	TRBJ2-3	TRBV10-2	ASSESGGGSTDTQY
NA	TRBJ2-3	TRBV12-3/TRBV12-4	ASSRTNTQY
TRBD1	TRBJ2-7	TRBV12-3/TRBV12-4	ASSSGTGREQY
NA	TRBJ2-4	TRBV28	ASSLTEQSIQY
TRBD2	TRBJ2-6	TRBV12-3/TRBV12-4	ASRPGLAGDSFGANVLT
TRBD2	TRBJ2-1	TRBV18	ASSPPRLAGGPDEQF
TRBD2	TRBJ2-3	TRBV14	ASRPGLGAQY
NA	TRBJ2-7	TRBV2	ASSPSNYEQY
NA	TRBJ1-2	TRBV4-2	ASSQAGGQGYGYT
TRBD1	TRBJ2-5	TRBV20-1	SAGTGQETQY